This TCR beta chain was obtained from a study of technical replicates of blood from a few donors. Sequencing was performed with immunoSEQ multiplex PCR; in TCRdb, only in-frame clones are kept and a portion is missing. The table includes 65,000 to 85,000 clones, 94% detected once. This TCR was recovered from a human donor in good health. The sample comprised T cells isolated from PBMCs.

CDR3 residues: CASSPHREHTDTQYF. As DNA, the CDR3 is TGTGCCAGCAGCCCTCACAGGGAGCATACAGATACGCAGTATTTT. The genes are TRBV4-2 and TRBJ2-3; D might be TRBD1 (6 bases). Trimming left V 4 bases short and J 3 bases short, with 14 bases between. CDR3 length: 15 residues. From germline, CDR1 is LGHNA and CDR2 YNFKEQ.